A single sample gave rise to the 15 T cell receptor beta chains below, sequenced in a study of cytomegalovirus exposure and HLA in healthy donors. TCRdb's table, derived via immunoSEQ multiplex PCR, lists solely in-frame clones and lacks some. The sample holds 100,000 to 150,000 clones, roughly 94% seen once. Input material: PBMCs. The receptors shown here come from a woman between 18 and 30 years old in good health and CMV-seronegative.

The V and J genes are TRBV10-2 and TRBJ2-5; the match to TRBD1 covers 10 bases. This CDR3 contains 17 residues. CDR1 and CDR2 (germline): WSHSY, SAAADI. Trimming cost V 2 bases and J 2 bases; bases outside gene matches: 8. This chain's CDR3 is CASSEDRGQLWQETQYF. In nucleotides, the CDR3 is TGCGCCAGCAGTGAGGACAGGGGGCAGTTGTGGCAAGAGACCCAGTACTTC.

This chain connects TRBV7-6 to TRBJ1-1, with 9 nucleotides matching TRBD1. Germline V lookup: CDR1 SGHVS, CDR2 FNYEAQ. V lost 1 base and J lost 6; bases outside the gene matches: 9. The CDR3 loop spans 16 amino acids. CDR3 residues: CASSLGWGQGESEAFF. In nucleotides, the CDR3 is TGTGCCAGCAGCTTAGGATGGGGACAGGGTGAGTCTGAAGCTTTCTTT.

J is TRBJ2-2 and V is TRBV2, with D tentatively TRBD2 (5 bases). This CDR3 spans 14 amino acids. Germline V lookup: CDR1 SNHLY, CDR2 FYNNEI. V lost 6 bases and J 5 bases, leaving 13 bases between the germline ends. This CDR3 is CASRPGISTGELFF. The CDR3 DNA sequence: TGTGCCAGCAGACCCGGGATCTCGACCGGGGAGCTGTTTTTT.

The rearrangement joins TRBV7-3 to TRBJ2-3; no reliable D call. Looked up from germline, CDR1 is SGHTA and CDR2 is FQGTGA. CDR3 length equals 12 residues. V shed 5 bases and J shed 5 bases, with 8 bases lying between them. CDR3 nucleotide sequence: TGTGCCAGCAGCCCATTCGGAGATACGCAGTATTTT. This encodes CASSPFGDTQYF.

The V and J genes are TRBV4-1 and TRBJ2-3; D remains unclear. The CDR3 is made up of 14 amino acids. Germline lookup yields CDR1 MGHRA and CDR2 YSYEKL. The germline V and J ends were trimmed by 1 base and 3 bases, with 8 bases remaining between them. The chain's CDR3 is CASSQVALTDTQYF. The DNA of the CDR3 is TGCGCCAGCAGCCAAGTTGCCCTAACAGATACGCAGTATTTT.

The V and J genes are TRBV28 and TRBJ2-2; 8 positions match TRBD2. Germline CDR1 and CDR2: MDHEN and SYDVKM. The CDR3 extends over 14 amino acids. V lost 4 bases, J lost 4 bases, and 2 bases stayed unmatched. The CDR3 sequence is CASSSGGSTGELFF. The CDR3 coding sequence is TGTGCCAGCAGTTCGGGGGGGAGCACCGGGGAGCTGTTTTTT.

This chain links TRBV5-1 with TRBJ2-3; 7 nucleotides align to TRBD1. The CDR3 has 14 amino acids. Germline values: CDR1 SGHRS, CDR2 YFSETQ. V was clipped by 2 bases and J by 4 bases; unmatched bases: 4. The CDR3 region is CASSLPTGADTQYF. CDR3 sequence (DNA): TGCGCCAGCAGCTTACCCACAGGGGCAGATACGCAGTATTTT.

The V call is TRBV2, the J call TRBJ1-2; TRBD1 might be the D (6 bases). V lost 7 bases and J 10 bases, leaving 19 bases between the germline ends. The V gene's germline CDR1 is SNHLY and CDR2 FYNNEI. CDR3 size: 13 residues. The CDR3 loop is CASTFLFQGPYTF. The DNA for the CDR3 is TGTGCCAGCACTTTTTTGTTTCAGGGGCCCTACACCTTC.

V and J are TRBV2 and TRBJ1-5; tentatively, D is TRBD1 (5 bases). Germline V gene sequence: CDR1 SNHLY, CDR2 FYNNEI. The CDR3 consists of 15 residues. The V end lost 4 bases, the J end lost 2 bases, and 12 bases lay between the germline ends. The CDR3 reads CASSVGGFGNQPQHF. DNA for the CDR3: TGTGCCAGCAGTGTCGGGGGTTTCGGCAATCAGCCCCAGCATTTT.

V is TRBV7-9 and J is TRBJ2-7, with D perhaps matching TRBD2 (6 bases). Germline assignment: CDR1 SEHNR and CDR2 FQNEAQ (reference sequence). The CDR3 has 14 amino acids. Between the trimmed V and J ends, which lost 10 bases and 0 bases, there was a span of 16 bases. DNA for the CDR3: TGTGCCATCCACAGACTAGGGCCCTCCTACGAGCAGTACTTC. It specifies CAIHRLGPSYEQYF.

V gene TRBV20-1 combines with J gene TRBJ2-7; the D gene is possibly TRBD1 (5 bases). The CDR3 contains 11 residues. The germline CDR1 and CDR2 sequences are DFQATT and SNEGSKA (reference sequence). V lost 3 bases and J 6 bases, leaving 9 bases between the germline ends. The CDR3, as DNA: TGCAGTGCTAGGACAGTCCTCGAGCAGTACTTC. Amino acids: CSARTVLEQYF.

The chain has TRBV29-1 and TRBJ2-7; TRBD2 agrees at 11 bases. Germline assignment: CDR1 SQVTM and CDR2 ANQGSEA. This CDR3 comprises 13 residues. J lost 3 bases, V lost 4 bases, and 2 bases had no gene match. The CDR3 reads CSVATSGNYEQYF. The CDR3 nucleotides are TGCAGCGTTGCGACTAGCGGGAACTACGAGCAGTACTTC.

V and J are TRBV18 and TRBJ2-7; TRBD1 might be the D (6 bases). There are 13 residues in the CDR3. Trimming cost V 6 bases and J 3 bases, with 12 bases left between them. CDR1 KGHSH and CDR2 LQKENI come from the germline V gene. CDR3 residues: CASSPTGFYEQYF. The CDR3 DNA follows: TGTGCCAGCTCCCCGACAGGATTCTACGAGCAGTACTTC.

The chain employs TRBV5-1 and TRBJ1-2; D call uncertain. V was pared by 1 base and J by 0 bases, with 10 bases between. Germline-derived CDR1 and CDR2 are SGHRS and YFSETQ. The CDR3 runs 15 residues. Written as DNA, the CDR3 is TGCGCCAGCAGCTTGAGCGGGGATCCTAACTATGGCTACACCTTC. Translation: CASSLSGDPNYGYTF.

The chain employs TRBV2 and TRBJ2-5; TRBD2 aligns across 8 bases. Germline assignment: CDR1 SNHLY and CDR2 FYNNEI. V trimming: 4 bases; J trimming: 4 bases; junction bases outside the gene matches: 23. CDR3 size: 20 residues. As DNA, the CDR3 is TGTGCCAGCAGTGTCTCGTCCAGGACTAGCCCAAGCCCATTGTTAGAGACCCAGTACTTC. Encoded protein: CASSVSSRTSPSPLLETQYF.